The 19 T cell receptor beta chains reported below all come from one sample, sequenced in a study of vaccination and CD4 T cells after COVID-19. The Oncomine TCR Beta short-read assay sequenced DNA from cultured CD4+ T cells. TCRdb reprocessed the PCR reads via MiXCR and lists one record per CDR3 protein. This table holds 20,000 to 30,000 distinct CDR3 sequences, 36% found once. No cognate antigen is known for these TCRs. Time point: late sampling 161 to 241 days after vaccination in a few convalescent patients. Treatment reported: roughly ten-day PBMC culture with coronavirus spike peptide pools or control peptides (ViraFEST assay). Sequences were derived from CD4+ T cells from blood, cultured in vitro, sampled about 7 months after SARS-CoV-2 vaccination. The receptors were sampled from a human donor who had recovered from COVID-19.

The chain has TRBV7-3 and TRBJ2-3; 7 positions agree with TRBD2. This CDR3 region has 15 residues. The germline gives CDR1 SGHTA, CDR2 FQGTGA. V gave up 2 bases and J gave up 1 base; unmatched junction bases: 3. CDR3 nucleotides: TGTGCCAGCAGCTTAGCGGGAGTTCGCACAGATACGCAGTATTTT. Protein: CASSLAGVRTDTQYF.

With respect to this clonotype: The junction departs from the called germline gene at one end, perhaps through a read error. The chain uses TRBV20-1 and TRBJ2-5; D perhaps matches TRBD2 (5 bases). Looked up from germline, CDR1 is DFQATT and CDR2 is SNEGSKA (reference sequence). The CDR3 is made up of 15 amino acids. The CDR3 DNA reads as TGCAGTACTAGAGATCAAGCAGTAATCCAAGAGACCCAGTACTTC. Translated: CSTRDQAVIQETQYF.

This clonotype has only one observation. Here the CDR3 DNA reads TGTGCCAGCAGTCCCCTACGCCGGGCTAGCGGGAGGCTCCATGAGCAGTTCTTC. Translating it yields CASSPLRRASGRLHEQFF. V usage is TRBV28 and J usage is TRBJ2-1, with TRBD2 matching 11 bases. The J segment lost 8 bases and the V segment lost 5 bases, leaving 17 bases of the junction unmatched. The CDR3 has 18 amino acids. Germline CDR1 and CDR2: MDHEN and SYDVKM. The full variable domain, in which reference TRBV28 and TRBJ2-1 provide the parts outside the CDR3, is DVKVTQSSRYLVKRTGEKVFLECVQDMDHENMFWYRQDPGLGLRLIYFSYDVKMKEKGDIPEGYSVSREKKERFSLILESASTNQTSMYLCASSPLRRASGRLHEQFFGPGTRLTVL.

The J gene is TRBJ2-2, the V gene TRBV20-1; TRBD2 agrees at 10 bases. The germline CDR1 and CDR2 sequences are DFQATT and SNEGSKA (reference sequence). The V and J ends lost 4 bases and 2 bases, in that order; junction bases with no gene match: 4. This CDR3 is built from 15 residues. The CDR3 is CSATSGRGNTGELFF. For the CDR3, the DNA is TGCAGTGCTACCAGCGGGAGGGGAAACACCGGGGAGCTGTTTTTT.

This clonotype is termed medium-sized (0.01 to 0.1%). The V gene is TRBV7-8, the J gene TRBJ2-7; 14 positions agree with TRBD2. After removal of 5 bases from V and 2 bases from J, the junction contained 14 bases not matched to a gene. Germline CDR1 is SGHVS and CDR2 is FQNEAQ. The length of the CDR3 is 19 residues. The CDR3 loop is CASSLGTSGRGIWAYEQYF. The CDR3 DNA is TGTGCCAGCAGCCTCGGGACTAGCGGGAGAGGAATTTGGGCCTACGAGCAGTACTTC.

This clonotype is labeled medium-sized. The genes are TRBV24-1 and TRBJ1-1, with a weak D call TRBD1 (5 bases). CDR3 length: 14 residues. The germline gives CDR1 KGHDR, CDR2 SFDVKD. V lost 3 bases and J lost 1, with 8 bases in between. This CDR3 is CATSDATGNTEAFF. CDR3 in DNA: TGTGCCACCAGTGATGCCACAGGGAACACTGAAGCTTTCTTT.

DNA of the CDR3: TGTGCCAGTAGTCCAAGGGGCGGTGACACTGAAGCTTTCTTT. This encodes CASSPRGGDTEAFF. This sequence joins TRBV19 and TRBJ1-1; D possibly corresponds to TRBD1 (5 bases). Germline CDR1 is LNHDA and CDR2 is SQIVND (reference sequence). The CDR3 sequence is 14 residues long. V lost 5 bases, J lost 3 bases, and 13 bases lay in between.

The table lists this clonotype with a few counts. This rearrangement joins TRBV19 to TRBJ1-5; D is ambiguous. V lost 3 bases and J lost 0, with 6 bases in between. Germline V gene lookup returns CDR1 LNHDA and CDR2 SQIVND (reference sequence). CDR3 length: 14 residues. In nucleotides, the CDR3 is TGTGCCAGTAGTATTGTTCATAGCAATCAGCCCCAGCATTTT. Protein product: CASSIVHSNQPQHF.

The chain links TRBV15 to TRBJ2-2, with D possibly being TRBD1 or TRBD2 (5 bases each). Germline values: CDR1 LNHNV, CDR2 YYDKDF (reference sequence). Trimming removed 6 bases from V and 3 bases from J, with 23 bases in between. The CDR3 runs to 18 residues. This CDR3 is CATRAIPAGTHHTGELFF. The CDR3 DNA reads TGTGCCACCAGGGCTATCCCGGCCGGGACGCACCACACCGGGGAGCTGTTTTTT.

Points on this clonotype: A much larger clone lies one base from this, so it may be a read error. This sequence joins TRBV27 and TRBJ2-7; 7 bases align to TRBD1. From germline, CDR1 is MNHEY and CDR2 SMNVEV (reference sequence). The junction had 14 bases not matched to a gene; V was cut back by 4 bases and J by 8 bases. The CDR3 covers 15 residues. The CDR3 loop reads CASSSRLTGPGKQYF. CDR3 sequence (DNA): TGTGCCAGCAGTTCCCGTTTGACAGGGCCTGGCAAGCAGTACTTC.

V gene TRBV6-1 combines with J gene TRBJ1-5; D perhaps matches TRBD1 (6 bases). CDR1 is MNHNS and CDR2 is SASEGT in the germline V gene. Trimming shortened V by 5 bases and J by 3 bases, and 14 bases separated the two germline ends. This CDR3 is built from 15 residues. The CDR3 is CASSPGTFSNQPQHF. The CDR3 DNA reads TGTGCCAGCAGTCCCGGGACATTCTCCAATCAGCCCCAGCATTTT.

CDR3 DNA: TGTGCCAGCAGTGAAGGGCGGGTTCTCTCCTACGAGCAGTACTTC. Amino acid sequence: CASSEGRVLSYEQYF. J is TRBJ2-7 and V is TRBV6-1, with a weak D call TRBD2 (5 bases). This CDR3 spans 15 amino acids. Germline V lookup: CDR1 MNHNS, CDR2 SASEGT. Trimming cost V 1 base and J 0 bases, with 10 bases left between them.

The chain links TRBV10-2 to TRBJ2-7; D remains unclear. Trimming stripped 5 bases from V and 4 bases from J, with 9 bases between. Germline V lookup: CDR1 WSHSY, CDR2 SAAADI. The CDR3 extends over 12 amino acids. CDR3 loop: CASSHQVYEQYF. The CDR3, as DNA: TGCGCCAGCAGTCATCAGGTTTACGAGCAGTACTTC.

This sequence joins TRBV7-3 and TRBJ2-2, with 13 bases that match TRBD2. The germline gives CDR1 SGHTA, CDR2 FQGTGA. With V trimmed by 4 bases and J by 4 bases, 12 bases remained unmatched. This CDR3 has 19 amino acids. The CDR3 loop reads CASSSQGRTSGSATGELFF. The CDR3, as DNA: TGTGCCAGCAGCTCTCAGGGGCGGACTAGCGGGAGTGCCACCGGGGAGCTGTTTTTT.

The rearrangement joins TRBV27 to TRBJ2-1, with D hard to call. Germline CDR1 and CDR2: MNHEY and SMNVEV (reference sequence). This CDR3 is built from 14 residues. V lost 3 bases and J lost 4, with 10 bases in between. The CDR3 sequence is CASSFRNPYNEQFF. DNA for the CDR3: TGTGCCAGCAGTTTCCGTAATCCTTACAATGAGCAGTTCTTC.

This clonotype was observed a few times. The V gene is TRBV7-2, the J gene TRBJ2-1; TRBD2 agrees at 7 bases. CDR1 is SGHTA and CDR2 is FQGNSA in the germline V gene. Trimming took 2 bases from V and 4 from J; bases not matched to a gene: 14. There are 18 residues in the CDR3. DNA of the CDR3: TGTGCCAGCAGCTTATTACCACTGGCGGGAGACAGATACAATGAGCAGTTCTTC. Translation gives CASSLLPLAGDRYNEQFF. The full variable domain, completed using reference TRBV7-2 and TRBJ2-1, is GAGVSQSPSNKVTEKGKDVELRCDPISGHTALYWYRQSLGQGLEFLIYFQGNSAPDKSGLPSDRFSAERTGGSVSTLTIQRTQQEDSAVYLCASSLLPLAGDRYNEQFFGPGTRLTVL.

The rearrangement joins TRBV19 to TRBJ2-4; TRBD1 matches at 7 bases. V was pared by 3 bases and J by 3 bases, with 14 bases of the junction left unmatched. CDR3 length: 18 amino acids. In germline, CDR1 is LNHDA, CDR2 SQIVND (reference sequence). CDR3 coding DNA: TGTGCCAGTAGTATTAGGCGGACAGGTCAATGGGACAAAAACATTCAGTACTTC. The encoded protein is CASSIRRTGQWDKNIQYF.

This chain joins TRBV6-1 and TRBJ1-3, with 8 positions matching TRBD1. Trimming removed 5 bases from V and 7 bases from J; junction bases left unmatched: 10. CDR3 length equals 15 residues. Germline V CDR1 and CDR2: MNHNS, SASEGT. The CDR3 bases are TGTGCCAGCAGTACAGCCGGGACAGGACGGAACACCATATATTTT. Encoded protein: CASSTAGTGRNTIYF.

V and J are TRBV2 and TRBJ2-7; D is perhaps TRBD2 (6 bases). The CDR3 covers 15 residues. V was trimmed by 1 base and J by 2 bases, leaving 12 bases between them. Germline V gene data show CDR1 as SNHLY and CDR2 as FYNNEI. CDR3 sequence: CASSEGLVTTYEQYF. CDR3 nucleotide sequence: TGTGCCAGCAGTGAAGGACTAGTTACAACCTACGAGCAGTACTTC.